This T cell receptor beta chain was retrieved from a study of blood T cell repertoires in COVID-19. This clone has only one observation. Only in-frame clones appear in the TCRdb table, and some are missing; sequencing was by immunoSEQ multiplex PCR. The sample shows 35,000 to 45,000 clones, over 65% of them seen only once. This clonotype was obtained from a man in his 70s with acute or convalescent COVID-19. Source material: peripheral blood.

The CDR3 loop is CASSSGREYEQYF. CDR3 coding DNA: TGTGCCAGCAGCTCAGGGCGGGAGTACGAGCAGTACTTC. This chain links TRBV7-2 with TRBJ2-7; 7 bases map to TRBD2. CDR1 is SGHTA, CDR2 FQGNSA, per germline. The CDR3 is made up of 13 amino acids. With V trimmed by 4 bases and J by 4 bases, 4 bases remained unmatched.